The rows below give T cell receptor beta chains drawn from one sample of a study of regulatory T cells in long-lasting Graves disease. MiXCR, applied by TCRdb to the multiplex PCR reads, yields one record per CDR3 protein. The profile shows 400,000 to 500,000 distinct CDR3 sequences, about 15% of them singletons. The sample was also reused in another study, on T cells in Graves' hyperthyroidism and ophthalmopathy.

The sample here was peripheral blood mononuclear cells (PBMCs), taken at new diagnosis, from a patient treated with antithyroid drugs. These receptors were collected from a woman aged 25 to 39 with Graves disease. Each CDR3 is given with its conserved first and last residue. The order of the fields is V gene, clone size, D gene, J gene, CDR3 protein, CDR3 DNA. D genes are given only for firm matches. Rows give clone size only sometimes, using once, few, many, or a class for an expanded clone.

v_gene: TRBV18
abundance: many
d_gene: .
j_gene: TRBJ1-1
CDR3aa: CASSPKDRTEAFF
CDR3nt: TGTGCCAGCTCACCAAAAGATAGGACTGAAGCTTTCTTT

v_gene: TRBV20-1
abundance: .
d_gene: TRBD2
j_gene: TRBJ2-3
CDR3aa: CSALAGGVTDTQYF
CDR3nt: TGCAGTGCCCTAGCGGGAGGAGTCACAGATACGCAGTATTTT

v_gene: TRBV20-1
abundance: .
d_gene: .
j_gene: TRBJ2-7
CDR3aa: CSAPLASGIYEQYF
CDR3nt: TGCAGTGCGCCGCTAGCTTCTGGGATTTACGAGCAGTACTTC

v_gene: TRBV24-1
abundance: many
d_gene: .
j_gene: TRBJ2-2
CDR3aa: CATSVVGELFF
CDR3nt: TGTGCCACCAGTGTGGTGGGGGAGCTGTTTTTT

v_gene: TRBV9
abundance: many
d_gene: TRBD2
j_gene: TRBJ2-4
CDR3aa: CASSEGGSRLPAKNIQYF
CDR3nt: TGTGCCAGCAGCGAAGGCGGGAGTAGGCTACCGGCCAAAAACATTCAGTACTTC

v_gene: TRBV5-1
abundance: many
d_gene: TRBD1
j_gene: TRBJ2-7
CDR3aa: CASSYGNRGDEQYF
CDR3nt: TGCGCCAGCAGCTATGGGAACAGGGGGGACGAGCAGTACTTC

v_gene: TRBV19
abundance: many
d_gene: .
j_gene: TRBJ2-1
CDR3aa: CASRVPWAYNEQFF
CDR3nt: TGTGCCAGTAGGGTCCCTTGGGCCTACAATGAGCAGTTCTTC

v_gene: TRBV30
abundance: many
d_gene: .
j_gene: TRBJ2-7
CDR3aa: CAWSVGVRGNEQYF
CDR3nt: TGTGCCTGGAGTGTAGGGGTTCGTGGGAACGAGCAGTACTTC

v_gene: TRBV4-1
abundance: many
d_gene: .
j_gene: TRBJ1-1
CDR3aa: CASSLPKGLTNTEAFF
CDR3nt: TGCGCCAGCAGCCTCCCTAAGGGACTCACGAACACTGAAGCTTTCTTT

v_gene: TRBV6-1
abundance: many
d_gene: .
j_gene: TRBJ2-7
CDR3aa: CASKTPGKVSYEQYF
CDR3nt: TGTGCCAGCAAAACCCCGGGAAAGGTGTCCTACGAGCAGTACTTC

v_gene: TRBV28
abundance: .
d_gene: .
j_gene: TRBJ2-7
CDR3aa: CASSLPARTYEQYF
CDR3nt: TGTGCCAGCAGTCTCCCGGCACGGACCTACGAGCAGTACTTC

v_gene: TRBV9
abundance: .
d_gene: .
j_gene: TRBJ2-7
CDR3aa: CASSGPPNHEQYF
CDR3nt: TGTGCCAGCAGCGGGCCCCCGAACCACGAGCAGTACTTC

v_gene: TRBV11-3
abundance: once
d_gene: .
j_gene: TRBJ2-1
CDR3aa: CASSPFLSEYNEQFF
CDR3nt: TGTGCCAGCAGCCCATTCCTCTCGGAATACAATGAGCAGTTCTTC

v_gene: TRBV28
abundance: many
d_gene: TRBD2
j_gene: TRBJ2-3
CDR3aa: CASISGGGGDTQYF
CDR3nt: TGTGCCAGCATCAGCGGGGGAGGGGGGGATACGCAGTATTTT

v_gene: TRBV9
abundance: once
d_gene: .
j_gene: TRBJ2-1
CDR3aa: CASSAYTGFDYNEQFF
CDR3nt: TGTGCCAGCAGCGCTTACACAGGGTTTGACTACAATGAGCAGTTCTTC

v_gene: TRBV2
abundance: many
d_gene: .
j_gene: TRBJ1-5
CDR3aa: CASSVGLGQPQHF
CDR3nt: TGTGCCAGCAGTGTTGGGCTAGGTCAGCCCCAGCATTTT

v_gene: TRBV9
abundance: .
d_gene: TRBD1
j_gene: TRBJ2-2
CDR3aa: CASSVGPGQGAYYTGELFF
CDR3nt: TGTGCCAGCAGCGTAGGGCCGGGACAGGGGGCTTACTACACCGGGGAGCTGTTTTTT

v_gene: TRBV20-1
abundance: few
d_gene: TRBD1
j_gene: TRBJ1-2
CDR3aa: CSARDLATGSYGYTF
CDR3nt: TGCAGTGCTAGAGATCTCGCGACAGGGAGCTATGGCTACACCTTC

v_gene: TRBV7-2
abundance: many
d_gene: .
j_gene: TRBJ1-3
CDR3aa: CATTKSHRVTGNTIYF
CDR3nt: TGTGCCACCACCAAATCTCACAGGGTAACTGGAAACACCATATATTTT

v_gene: TRBV10-3
abundance: .
d_gene: .
j_gene: TRBJ2-7
CDR3aa: CAITRGGATSSYEQYF
CDR3nt: TGTGCCATCACGCGCGGCGGGGCGACGAGCTCCTACGAGCAGTACTTC

v_gene: TRBV29-1
abundance: many
d_gene: .
j_gene: TRBJ1-5
CDR3aa: CSVGKGEPVLYQNSNQPQHF
CDR3nt: TGCAGCGTTGGGAAAGGAGAGCCAGTCCTCTATCAAAATAGCAATCAGCCCCAGCATTTT

v_gene: TRBV24-1
abundance: many
d_gene: TRBD2
j_gene: TRBJ2-5
CDR3aa: CATSDPGLAGNQETQYF
CDR3nt: TGTGCCACCAGTGACCCGGGACTAGCGGGAAATCAAGAGACCCAGTACTTC

v_gene: TRBV5-4
abundance: many
d_gene: TRBD2
j_gene: TRBJ2-1
CDR3aa: CASSLASGRGPYNEQFF
CDR3nt: TGTGCCAGCAGCTTGGCTAGCGGGAGGGGCCCCTACAATGAGCAGTTCTTC

v_gene: TRBV5-1
abundance: few
d_gene: .
j_gene: TRBJ1-5
CDR3aa: CASSHLGGGNQPQHF
CDR3nt: TGCGCCAGCAGCCACCTGGGAGGGGGCAATCAGCCCCAGCATTTT

v_gene: TRBV7-3
abundance: .
d_gene: .
j_gene: TRBJ2-5
CDR3aa: CASSQRPGETQYF
CDR3nt: TGTGCCAGCAGCCAACGGCCCGGGGAGACCCAGTACTTC

v_gene: TRBV28
abundance: .
d_gene: .
j_gene: TRBJ1-1
CDR3aa: CASSPGGTAFF
CDR3nt: TGTGCCAGCAGCCCTGGGGGGACAGCTTTCTTT